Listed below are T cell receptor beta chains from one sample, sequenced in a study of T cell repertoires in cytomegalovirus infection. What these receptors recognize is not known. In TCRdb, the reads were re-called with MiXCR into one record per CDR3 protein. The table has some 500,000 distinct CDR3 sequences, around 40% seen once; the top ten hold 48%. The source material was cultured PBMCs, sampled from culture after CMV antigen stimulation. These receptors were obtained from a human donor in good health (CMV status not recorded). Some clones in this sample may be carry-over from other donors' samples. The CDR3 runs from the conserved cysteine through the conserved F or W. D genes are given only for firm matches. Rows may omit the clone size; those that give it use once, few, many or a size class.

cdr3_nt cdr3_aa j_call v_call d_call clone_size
TGTGCCACCAGTGATCCGAAAGGGACACCACTCGGGATTGGACTCAGACGATTTCGCGGCTACACCTTC CATSDPKGTPLGIGLRRFRGYTF TRBJ1-2 TRBV24-1 NA NA
TGTGCCAGCAGCTTAGTAGTACGCGACAGGGTGTTCGAGCAGTACTTC CASSLVVRDRVFEQYF TRBJ2-7 TRBV7-2 TRBD1 few
TGTGCCAGCAGCTTAGATGGGGGCCAGCCCCAGCATTTT CASSLDGGQPQHF TRBJ1-5 TRBV7-7 NA many
TGTGCCAGCAGCCTGTGGACAGCATGGGGGGAAGATGAGCAGTTCTTC CASSLWTAWGEDEQFF TRBJ2-1 TRBV7-2 NA NA
TGTGCCAGCAGTCAGATGGAGACCCAGTACTTC CASSQMETQYF TRBJ2-5 TRBV6-2/TRBV6-3 NA few
TGTGCCAGCGGCTATTACGATATCCATGAGCAGTTCTTC CASGYYDIHEQFF TRBJ2-1 TRBV6-6 NA NA
TGTGCCAGCACTAGACTGGGAGTGACAGGGGGCAATCAGCCCCAGCATTTT CASTRLGVTGGNQPQHF TRBJ1-5 TRBV2 TRBD1 NA
TGCAGTGCTAAGGACATAGCGGTCGCTTACGAGCAGTACTTC CSAKDIAVAYEQYF TRBJ2-7 TRBV20-1 NA NA
TGTGCCAGCAGTTCTGTGAGGGGGCCTGGAAACACCATATATTTT CASSSVRGPGNTIYF TRBJ1-3 TRBV28 TRBD1 few
TGTGCCAGCAGTGACAACAGGGCGAACACTGAAGCTTTCTTT CASSDNRANTEAFF TRBJ1-1 TRBV2 NA NA
TGTGCCAGCAGTTTGGGACTAGCGAACACAGATACGCAGTATTTT CASSLGLANTDTQYF TRBJ2-3 TRBV6-2/TRBV6-3 TRBD2 many
TGTGCCAGCAGACCAGCCCGGGACCGTGGAAACACCATATATTTT CASRPARDRGNTIYF TRBJ1-3 TRBV12-3/TRBV12-4 NA NA
TGTGCCAGCAGCTCCCCCCGGACAGGGGATTACACAGATACGCAGTATTTT CASSSPRTGDYTDTQYF TRBJ2-3 TRBV7-9 TRBD1 NA
TGTGCCAGCAGCCCCGGTGGGGGATACAATCAGCCCCAGCATTTT CASSPGGGYNQPQHF TRBJ1-5 TRBV7-2 NA few
TGTGCCAGCGGCCCCCGGGGGGGGAGATACAATGAGCAGTTCTTC CASGPRGGRYNEQFF TRBJ2-1 TRBV7-2 TRBD2 NA
TGTGCCAGCAACAAACCCGGCGGGAGTGGTAGCTCCTACAATGAGCAGTTCTTC CASNKPGGSGSSYNEQFF TRBJ2-1 TRBV7-9 TRBD2 few
TGTGCCAGCAGCTTAGAGTATCACGGCACAGATACGCAGTATTTT CASSLEYHGTDTQYF TRBJ2-3 TRBV7-8 NA few
TGTGCCAGCAGCGCCCAAAGCGGGAGCTCCTACGAGCAGTACTTC CASSAQSGSSYEQYF TRBJ2-7 TRBV9 TRBD2 few
TGTGCCAGCAGTAGGAGTGGTAATTCACCCCTCCACTTT CASSRSGNSPLHF TRBJ1-6 TRBV12-3/TRBV12-4 NA NA
TGTGCCACCTCTTCCGGCGGGAACTATGGCTACACCTTC CATSSGGNYGYTF TRBJ1-2 TRBV10-3 NA NA
TGTGCCAGCAGTGAAGGGGGAGTGAACACTAAAGCTTTCTTT CASSEGGVNTKAFF TRBJ1-1 TRBV6-1 NA NA
TGTGCCAGCAGAGCCGGGACTAGCGGGAGGTCGGGCGAGCAGTACTTC CASRAGTSGRSGEQYF TRBJ2-7 TRBV2 TRBD2 NA
TGCAGTGCAACTGGGTCAGGGTTGGACACTGAAGCTTTCTTT CSATGSGLDTEAFF TRBJ1-1 TRBV20-1 NA NA
TGTGCCAGTACCCTAAAACAGGGTCTAAGAGGAAACACCATATATTTT CASTLKQGLRGNTIYF TRBJ1-3 TRBV2 NA NA
TGTGCCAGCAGTTTGTTTGGCTCTGGGGCCAACGTCCTGACTTTC CASSLFGSGANVLTF TRBJ2-6 TRBV12-3/TRBV12-4 NA few
TGCAGTGCTAGCGAGCCGACTACCTACAATGAGCAGTTCTTC CSASEPTTYNEQFF TRBJ2-1 TRBV20-1 NA NA
TGTGCCAGCAGCCGAAGGCGGGGTGACGACGAGCAGTTCTTC CASSRRRGDDEQFF TRBJ2-1 TRBV7-2 NA NA
TGTGCCAGCAGCCCAGGACTAGCGGGGGCCGATGAGACCCAGTACTTC CASSPGLAGADETQYF TRBJ2-5 TRBV5-4 TRBD2 few
TGTGCCAGCAGCTTAGGCATAGGGGACAGCCTTGAAAAACTGTTTTTT CASSLGIGDSLEKLFF TRBJ1-4 TRBV7-8 TRBD1 many
TGTGCCAGTAGTACGCCCAAGGTCTCGGCTGAAGCTTTCTTT CASSTPKVSAEAFF TRBJ1-1 TRBV19 NA once
TGTGCCAGCAGTCAGGGGAGCCCTGAAGCTTTCTTT CASSQGSPEAFF TRBJ1-1 TRBV12-3/TRBV12-4 NA NA
TGTGCCAGCAGTCTCCTTACCCGCCACAAGTACCAAGAGACCCAGTACTTC CASSLLTRHKYQETQYF TRBJ2-5 TRBV12-3/TRBV12-4 NA NA
TGTGCCAGCAGCTTCGGGCGGGCCGGGGAGACCCAGTACTTC CASSFGRAGETQYF TRBJ2-5 TRBV7-2 NA many
TGTGCCAGCTCACCGGACAGAAAAAACATTCAGTACTTC CASSPDRKNIQYF TRBJ2-4 TRBV18 NA few
TGTGCCAGCTCACCACCGGGACTAGCGGGGGGGCCAGGCGAGCAGTACTTC CASSPPGLAGGPGEQYF TRBJ2-7 TRBV18 TRBD2 NA
TGTGCCAGCAGCCGCTACAGGGAATCTGAAAAACTGTTTTTT CASSRYRESEKLFF TRBJ1-4 TRBV7-6 NA few
TGTGCCAGCAGGAGCAGGGAGAGCGGGCATTCACCCCTCCACTTT CASRSRESGHSPLHF TRBJ1-6 TRBV27 NA NA
TGTGCCAGCAGCTTAGGTCTTTGGGAGACCCAGTACTTC CASSLGLWETQYF TRBJ2-5 TRBV7-8 NA NA
TGTGCCAGCGAGCAAGCGGGAGAGCTTGGCGGGGAGCTGTTTTTT CASEQAGELGGELFF TRBJ2-2 TRBV6-2/TRBV6-3 TRBD2 NA
TGCGCCAGCAGCTCCCCTTTGGGGGGGCGCTACAATGAGCAGTTCTTC CASSSPLGGRYNEQFF TRBJ2-1 TRBV4-1 NA NA
TGCGCCAGCAGCCAAGCGCTAGAGGGTTACAATGAGCAGTTCTTC CASSQALEGYNEQFF TRBJ2-1 TRBV4-1 NA NA
TGTGCCAGCAGTTTCAACAGGGTGGAGGGCTACACCTTC CASSFNRVEGYTF TRBJ1-2 TRBV12-3/TRBV12-4 NA NA
TGTGCCAGCAGCCGACAGGGGACGTACATGAACACTGAAGCTTTCTTT CASSRQGTYMNTEAFF TRBJ1-1 TRBV7-3 TRBD1 NA
TGCAGTGCTAGAGCGCTTCTGCTGAGCTCCTATAATTCACCCCTCCACTTT CSARALLLSSYNSPLHF TRBJ1-6 TRBV20-1 NA NA
TGTGCCAGCAGCCCGAGGGGGGACGGGGAGCTGTTTTTT CASSPRGDGELFF TRBJ2-2 TRBV7-6 NA few
TGCGCCAGCAGCCACCCCAGGGGAAACACCATATATTTT CASSHPRGNTIYF TRBJ1-3 TRBV4-1 NA NA
TGCGCCAGCAGCAGGGTGGCGAACACTGAAGCTTTCTTT CASSRVANTEAFF TRBJ1-1 TRBV10-2 NA once
TGTGCCAGCAGCTCCCTTCGGACAGTTTCCAATTCACCCCTCCACTTT CASSSLRTVSNSPLHF TRBJ1-6 TRBV27 NA NA